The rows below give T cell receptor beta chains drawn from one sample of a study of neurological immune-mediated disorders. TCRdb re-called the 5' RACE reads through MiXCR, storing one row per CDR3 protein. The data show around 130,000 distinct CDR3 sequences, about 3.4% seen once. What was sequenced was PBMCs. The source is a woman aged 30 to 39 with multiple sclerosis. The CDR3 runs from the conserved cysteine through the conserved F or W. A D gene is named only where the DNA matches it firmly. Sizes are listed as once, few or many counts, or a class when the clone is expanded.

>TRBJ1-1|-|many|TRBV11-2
TGTGCCAGCAGCTTAGATCTGACAGAGTCTGAAGCTTTCTTT
CASSLDLTESEAFF
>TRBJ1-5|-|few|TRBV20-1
TGCAGTGCTCAACCAAAAGACAAGACCCAGAATTTT
CSAQPKDKTQNF
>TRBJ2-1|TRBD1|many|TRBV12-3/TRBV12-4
TGTGCCAGCAGCGAGACAGGGCGGAACAATGAGCAGTTCTTC
CASSETGRNNEQFF
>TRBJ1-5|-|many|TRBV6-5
TGTGCCAGCTCCGCGGGCATCACCCGCGGGCCCCAGCATTTT
CASSAGITRGPQHF
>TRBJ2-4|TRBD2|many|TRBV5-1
TGCGCCAGCAGCTCGGGACTAGCGGGTAACATTCAGTACTTC
CASSSGLAGNIQYF
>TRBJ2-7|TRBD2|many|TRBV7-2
TGTGCCAGCAGCTTACTAGCGGATAGCTCCTACGAGCAGTACTTC
CASSLLADSSYEQYF
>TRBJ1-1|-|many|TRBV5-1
TGCGCCAGCAGCTTGGGAGACAGTTACACTGAAGCTTTCTTT
CASSLGDSYTEAFF
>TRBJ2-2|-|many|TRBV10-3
TGTGCCATCAGTGAGTCATGGGGCGCCGGCGGGGAGCTGTTTTTT
CAISESWGAGGELFF
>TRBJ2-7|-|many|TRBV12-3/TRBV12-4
TGTGCCAGCAGCCGAGGGGGGGAGGCTGCCTACGAGCAGTACTTC
CASSRGGEAAYEQYF
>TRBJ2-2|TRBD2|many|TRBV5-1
TGCGCCAGCAGCACCCCGCGGGGGGGGAACACCGGGGAGCTGTTTTTT
CASSTPRGGNTGELFF
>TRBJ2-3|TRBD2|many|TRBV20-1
TGCAGTGCTAGTCTCTGGGCGGGAGGCACAGATACGCAGTATTTT
CSASLWAGGTDTQYF